Below are 3 T cell receptor beta chains sequenced from a single sample in a study of cytomegalovirus exposure and HLA in healthy donors. It was with 60 Vbeta and 13 Jbeta primers that the PCR ran. The assay was immunoSEQ multiplex PCR, and TCRdb's table has in-frame clones only and misses some. The sample lists around 72,000 clones, approximately 70% occurring once. The sample consisted of PBMCs. The receptors shown here come from a man aged 35-49 years in good health and CMV-seropositive.

The chain employs TRBV4-1 and TRBJ1-4; 7 bases line up with TRBD1. The germline V gene encodes CDR1 MGHRA and CDR2 YSYEKL. Unmatched junction bases numbered 3, after V lost 2 bases and J lost 0 bases. The CDR3 covers 16 residues. CDR3 sequence reads: CASSQYGQATNEKLFF. The DNA for the CDR3 is TGCGCCAGCAGCCAATATGGACAGGCAACTAATGAAAAACTGTTTTTT.

The chain combines TRBV6-5 with TRBJ1-2, with D perhaps TRBD1 (5 bases). Germline CDR1 is MNHEY and CDR2 is SVGAGI. This CDR3 spans 13 amino acids. Trimming left V 6 bases short and J 8 bases short, with 16 bases between. The CDR3 sequence is CASSLGGIGGYTF. In DNA, the CDR3 is TGTGCCAGCAGCCTCGGGGGAATTGGAGGCTACACCTTC.

The gene calls are TRBV5-1 and TRBJ2-7; D is ambiguous. This CDR3 has 15 amino acids. Per the germline V gene, CDR1 is SGHRS and CDR2 is YFSETQ. Trimming took off 1 base at V and 2 bases at J, with 13 bases between the two ends. This CDR3 reads CASSLYLAGTYEQYF. CDR3 DNA sequence: TGCGCCAGCAGCTTGTACCTGGCAGGAACCTACGAGCAGTACTTC.